A selection of T cell receptor beta chains follows, all from one sample in a study of T cells in Graves' hyperthyroidism and ophthalmopathy. TCRdb analysed the multiplex PCR reads with MiXCR anew, one entry per CDR3 protein. This sample yields approximately 600,000 distinct CDR3 sequences, of which approximately 15% are seen a single time; more than 6% belongs to the top ten. Sequencing used blood. The receptor set was obtained from a woman in her late teens or twenties with Graves' ophthalmopathy. The CDR3 runs from the conserved cysteine through the conserved F or W. D genes are given only for firm matches. Not every row has a clone size; where given, it reads once, few, many or a size class.

clone_size: many; d_call: TRBD2; j_call: TRBJ2-7; v_call: TRBV7-9; cdr3_nt: TGTGCCAGCAGCTTTAGCGGGAACATCTACGAGCAGTACTTC; cdr3_aa: CASSFSGNIYEQYF
clone_size: few; d_call: NA; j_call: TRBJ1-1; v_call: TRBV5-8; cdr3_nt: TGTGCCAGCAGCTTGTTTGGCGGAGTGAACACTGAAGCTTTCTTT; cdr3_aa: CASSLFGGVNTEAFF
clone_size: many; d_call: TRBD1; j_call: TRBJ1-2; v_call: TRBV28; cdr3_nt: TGTGCCAGCAGACCCGGACAGGCGAGCTATGGCTACACCTTC; cdr3_aa: CASRPGQASYGYTF
clone_size: few; d_call: TRBD2; j_call: TRBJ2-1; v_call: TRBV2; cdr3_nt: TGTGCCAGCAGTGAAAACGGCCTCCGGGGACTAGCGGGAGGGTACAATGAGCAGTTCTTC; cdr3_aa: CASSENGLRGLAGGYNEQFF
clone_size: many; d_call: NA; j_call: TRBJ2-1; v_call: TRBV28; cdr3_nt: TGTGCCAGCAGTCCCACGACCACCTTTTTGGCTAGCTTCAATGAGCAGTTCTTC; cdr3_aa: CASSPTTTFLASFNEQFF
clone_size: many; d_call: NA; j_call: TRBJ1-5; v_call: TRBV27; cdr3_nt: TGTGCCAGCAGCCCTGGGGGTGCTCCGGGCAATCAGCCCCAGCATTTT; cdr3_aa: CASSPGGAPGNQPQHF
clone_size: many; d_call: TRBD1; j_call: TRBJ1-2; v_call: TRBV7-9; cdr3_nt: TGTGCCAGCAGCTTTGTCACGGGGACAGGTCCTAACTATGGCTACACCTTC; cdr3_aa: CASSFVTGTGPNYGYTF
clone_size: once; d_call: TRBD2; j_call: TRBJ2-3; v_call: TRBV7-9; cdr3_nt: TGTGCCAGCAGCGCAACTAGCGGGTGGGATACGCAGTATTTT; cdr3_aa: CASSATSGWDTQYF
clone_size: NA; d_call: NA; j_call: TRBJ2-1; v_call: TRBV28; cdr3_nt: TGTGCCAGCATCCGCGGGCGCGACAATGAGCAGTTCTTC; cdr3_aa: CASIRGRDNEQFF
clone_size: few; d_call: NA; j_call: TRBJ1-1; v_call: TRBV24-1; cdr3_nt: TGTGCCACCAGGACAGGAGGAAACACTGAAGCTTTCTTT; cdr3_aa: CATRTGGNTEAFF
clone_size: NA; d_call: NA; j_call: TRBJ1-3; v_call: TRBV7-2; cdr3_nt: TGTGCCAGCAGGGGACCTCTGACACTCTCTGGAAACACCATATATTTT; cdr3_aa: CASRGPLTLSGNTIYF
clone_size: many; d_call: NA; j_call: TRBJ1-1; v_call: TRBV7-9; cdr3_nt: TGTGCCAGCAGGGGGTTAGCGGATGGGGCCATGAACACTGAAGCTTTCTTT; cdr3_aa: CASRGLADGAMNTEAFF
clone_size: many; d_call: NA; j_call: TRBJ2-1; v_call: TRBV3-1; cdr3_nt: TGTGCCAGCAGCCAAAGCGAAAAAAAGTACAATGAGCAGTTCTTC; cdr3_aa: CASSQSEKKYNEQFF
clone_size: NA; d_call: NA; j_call: TRBJ2-7; v_call: TRBV27; cdr3_nt: TGTGCCAGCAGTTCGCCTAATGAGGGTACCTACGAGCAGTACTTC; cdr3_aa: CASSSPNEGTYEQYF
clone_size: NA; d_call: NA; j_call: TRBJ1-1; v_call: TRBV6-5; cdr3_nt: TGTGCCAGCAGTTGGGGATGGGCAGTGAACACTGAAGCTTTCTTT; cdr3_aa: CASSWGWAVNTEAFF
clone_size: many; d_call: NA; j_call: TRBJ1-1; v_call: TRBV3-1; cdr3_nt: TGTGCCAGCAGCCGGTTGCGGGGGACTGAAGCTTTCTTT; cdr3_aa: CASSRLRGTEAFF
clone_size: few; d_call: NA; j_call: TRBJ1-1; v_call: TRBV7-2; cdr3_nt: TGTGCCATTAAGAGGGAGAGCACTGAAGCTTTCTTT; cdr3_aa: CAIKRESTEAFF
clone_size: many; d_call: NA; j_call: TRBJ2-1; v_call: TRBV20-1; cdr3_nt: TGCAGTGCTAGAGGGGGATCTAGGGGTGAGCAGTTCTTC; cdr3_aa: CSARGGSRGEQFF
clone_size: few; d_call: NA; j_call: TRBJ1-3; v_call: TRBV4-2; cdr3_nt: TGTGCCAGCACCCGGACAGCCACGGGTGGAAACACCATATATTTT; cdr3_aa: CASTRTATGGNTIYF
clone_size: few; d_call: NA; j_call: TRBJ2-2; v_call: TRBV29-1; cdr3_nt: TGCAGCGTTGAAGATTTTGCTGGCGGGGAGCTGTTTTTT; cdr3_aa: CSVEDFAGGELFF
clone_size: NA; d_call: NA; j_call: TRBJ2-2; v_call: TRBV7-8; cdr3_nt: TGTGCCAGCAGCTGGGGCCGGGGGAACACCGGGGAGCTGTTTTTT; cdr3_aa: CASSWGRGNTGELFF
clone_size: NA; d_call: TRBD2; j_call: TRBJ2-2; v_call: TRBV4-3; cdr3_nt: TGCGCCAGCAGCCAAGATAGACTAGCGGGAGGGCCCGGGGAGCTGTTTTTT; cdr3_aa: CASSQDRLAGGPGELFF